The clone carrying this T cell receptor (beta chain) has ten or more counts. The antigen is not known. TCRdb re-called the 5' RACE reads with MiXCR, one entry per CDR3 protein. The sample lists 90,000 to 120,000 distinct CDR3 sequences, around 15% occurring once. The data stem from a study of T-cell memory formation after mild COVID-19. The CDR3 has 12 amino acids. With 1 base removed from V and 6 bases from J, the gap between germline ends came to 7 bases. Germline CDR1 and CDR2: LGHNA and YSLEER. General study findings and limits: Confirmation of SARS-CoV-2 specificity was lacking for second-wave clones peaking day 37. Mainly CM and EM harbored the contracting CD4+ clones; mainly EMRA harbored the CD8+ ones.

V and J are TRBV4-3 and TRBJ2-7; D gene uncertain. The sequence came from a man between 18 and 35 years old who had mild COVID-19 (a few samples of this study predate the infection). Cell type and time point are not known. Sequencing input: PBMCs or a T cell subset sorted from them (not recorded which). The CDR3 nucleotides read TGCGCCAGCAGCCAAGGAGGCTCCGAGCAGTACTTC. Residues: CASSQGGSEQYF.